The source of this T cell receptor (beta chain) is a study of preoperative IRX-2 immunotherapy in early breast cancer. V lost 3 bases and J lost 6; bases outside the gene matches: 9. The CDR3 totals 15 residues. Documented treatment: preoperative locoregional IRX-2 cytokine immunotherapy. Data came from immunoSEQ multiplex PCR; TCRdb stores just in-frame clones and leaves some out. This repertoire shows around 95,000 clones, more than 80% found once; its top ten account for roughly 2%. The source is a human donor with breast cancer. The material was tumor tissue, obtained after IRX-2 immunotherapy. The chain links TRBV7-1 to TRBJ2-3; TRBD2 matches 7 bases. TRBV7-1 is reported as an ORF; its role is uncertain. The CDR3 coding sequence is TGTGCCAGCAGCTCCCTCCTACTAGCGAGCGATACGCAGTATTTT. It codes for CASSSLLLASDTQYF.